These T cell receptor beta chains were read from a single sample in a study of blood T cell repertoires in COVID-19. Sequenced by immunoSEQ multiplex PCR; TCRdb stores in-frame clones only, minus some. Of 250,000 to 400,000 clones in the sample, about 85% were seen once. Sequenced material: PBMCs or T cells enriched from blood (not recorded which). The receptors stem from a woman under 40 who had been exposed to COVID-19. CDR3s include the opening cysteine and the closing phenylalanine or tryptophan. D genes are given only for firm matches. Rows give clone size only sometimes, using once, few, many, or a class for an expanded clone.

D gene	clone size	V gene	J gene	CDR3 protein	CDR3 DNA
-	-	TRBV28	TRBJ1-2	CASSPGYYGYTF	TGTGCCAGCAGTCCAGGGTACTATGGCTACACCTTC
TRBD1	-	TRBV6-5	TRBJ1-1	CASRVQGITEAFF	TGTGCCAGCAGGGTACAGGGGATCACTGAAGCTTTCTTT
-	-	TRBV7-2	TRBJ1-5	CASSLVGGDQPQHF	TGTGCCAGCAGCTTAGTCGGGGGAGATCAGCCCCAGCATTTT
-	-	TRBV4-1	TRBJ2-4	CASSHGGLAKNIQYF	TGCGCCAGCAGCCATGGAGGTCTAGCCAAAAACATTCAGTACTTC
-	-	TRBV7-2	TRBJ2-7	CASSPRLRRDRFGSYEQYF	TGTGCCAGCAGCCCGCGTTTGCGGCGGGACCGCTTTGGCTCCTACGAGCAGTACTTC
-	-	TRBV19	TRBJ1-2	CASSIRRPYYGYTF	TGTGCCAGTAGTATAAGGCGGCCCTACTATGGCTACACCTTC
TRBD1	-	TRBV5-4	TRBJ1-1	CASSPPNRGSVNTEAFF	TGTGCCAGCAGCCCCCCTAACAGGGGCTCTGTGAACACTGAAGCTTTCTTT
-	-	TRBV7-9	TRBJ2-1	CASSLGLYNEQFF	TGTGCCAGCAGCTTAGGTCTATACAATGAGCAGTTCTTC
-	-	TRBV7-9	TRBJ1-2	CASSLSETAVYGYTF	TGTGCCAGCAGCCTTTCCGAAACAGCAGTCTATGGCTACACCTTC
-	-	TRBV5-6	TRBJ2-7	CASSSLEYEQYF	TGTGCCAGCAGCTCCCTAGAATACGAGCAGTACTTC
TRBD2	-	TRBV5-1	TRBJ2-3	CASSHLLAGPTDTQYF	TGCGCCAGCTCGCATTTGCTAGCGGGTCCCACAGATACGCAGTATTTT
TRBD2	-	TRBV28	TRBJ2-3	CASSLDVAGAGTDTQYF	TGTGCCAGCAGTTTAGACGTAGCGGGAGCGGGCACAGATACGCAGTATTTT
TRBD1	-	TRBV28	TRBJ2-7	CASSLPDRGGEQYF	TGTGCCAGCAGTTTACCGGACAGGGGTGGTGAGCAGTACTTC
TRBD1	-	TRBV7-9	TRBJ1-2	CASTQPGQGFYGYTF	TGTGCCAGCACTCAACCGGGACAGGGCTTCTATGGCTACACCTTC
-	-	TRBV27	TRBJ2-2	CASSLLQGNTGELFF	TGTGCCAGCAGTTTATTACAGGGGAACACCGGGGAGCTGTTTTTT
TRBD1	-	TRBV7-2	TRBJ1-6	CASSSGQGGSPLHF	TGTGCCAGCAGCTCGGGACAGGGGGGGTCACCCCTCCACTTT
-	-	TRBV6-2/TRBV6-3	TRBJ1-2	CASSYNGNYGYTF	TGTGCCAGCAGTTACAACGGGAACTATGGCTACACCTTC
-	-	TRBV30	TRBJ1-1	CAWRVGQPGGEAFF	TGTGCCTGGAGGGTTGGACAGCCCGGAGGTGAAGCTTTCTTT
-	-	TRBV28	TRBJ2-7	CASSRVGAYEQYF	TGTGCCAGCAGTAGAGTGGGAGCCTACGAGCAGTACTTC
TRBD1	-	TRBV4-1	TRBJ1-2	CASSHGQGNLGNYGYTF	TGCGCCAGCAGCCATGGACAGGGGAATTTAGGTAACTATGGCTACACCTTC
-	-	TRBV2	TRBJ1-2	CASSWTDQNYGYTF	TGTGCCAGCAGCTGGACAGACCAGAACTATGGCTACACCTTC
TRBD1	-	TRBV28	TRBJ1-5	CASSSSGGVQPQHF	TGTGCCAGCAGTTCCTCAGGGGGCGTCCAGCCCCAGCATTTT
-	-	TRBV4-1	TRBJ2-7	CASSQGRDSYEQYF	TGCGCCAGCAGCCAAGGGCGAGACAGCTACGAGCAGTACTTC
-	few	TRBV19	TRBJ1-5	CASSLTGRQPQHF	TGTGCCAGTAGCCTAACAGGGCGTCAGCCCCAGCATTTT
TRBD1	-	TRBV12-3/TRBV12-4	TRBJ1-2	CASSSTGEGGYTF	TGTGCCAGCAGTTCGACAGGGGAAGGTGGCTACACCTTC
TRBD2	-	TRBV7-2	TRBJ2-3	CASASGVTDTQYF	TGTGCCAGCGCTAGCGGGGTCACAGATACGCAGTATTTT
-	-	TRBV21-1	TRBJ2-7	CASSKEQALYEQYF	TGTGCCAGCAGCAAAGAACAGGCCCTCTACGAGCAGTACTTC
-	-	TRBV12-1	TRBJ2-1	CASSPRGMNEQFF	TGTGCCAGCAGCCCACGCGGCATGAATGAGCAGTTCTTC
-	-	TRBV5-5	TRBJ2-3	CASSLTTEVLDTQYF	TGTGCCAGCAGCTTGACGACAGAAGTCCTGGATACGCAGTATTTT
-	-	TRBV5-5	TRBJ2-2	CASSWVGAGELFF	TGTGCCAGCAGCTGGGTAGGGGCCGGGGAGCTGTTTTTT
-	-	TRBV6-2/TRBV6-3	TRBJ2-7	CASSVTGEQYF	TGTGCCAGCAGTGTTACAGGGGAGCAGTACTTC
-	-	TRBV14	TRBJ1-3	CATKRGNTIYF	TGTGCCACAAAACGGGGAAACACCATATATTTT
-	-	TRBV5-1	TRBJ2-3	CASSSAGPTDTQYF	TGCGCCAGCAGCTCCGCGGGGCCCACAGATACGCAGTATTTT
-	-	TRBV10-2	TRBJ1-5	CASSDGGLGNQPQHF	TGCGCCAGCAGTGATGGAGGGTTGGGCAATCAGCCCCAGCATTTT
-	-	TRBV4-1	TRBJ1-5	CASSQVEGGGESTQPQHF	TGCGCCAGCAGCCAAGTGGAGGGAGGTGGGGAGTCAACTCAGCCCCAGCATTTT
-	-	TRBV6-1	TRBJ1-1	CASSESPPGEAFF	TGTGCCAGCAGTGAATCTCCCCCAGGGGAAGCTTTCTTT
TRBD1	-	TRBV3-1/TRBV3-2	TRBJ2-7	CASRQTGTGTYEQYF	TGTGCCAGCAGGCAAACCGGGACAGGAACCTACGAGCAGTACTTC
-	-	TRBV7-9	TRBJ2-3	CASSFGDTQYF	TGTGCCAGCAGCTTCGGAGATACGCAGTATTTT
-	once	TRBV7-9	TRBJ2-1	CASSPLTGEQFF	TGTGCCAGCAGCCCCTTAACCGGTGAGCAGTTCTTC
TRBD1	-	TRBV7-9	TRBJ2-7	CASSSWTGGVYEQYF	TGTGCCAGCAGCTCATGGACAGGAGGCGTCTACGAGCAGTACTTC
-	-	TRBV9	TRBJ2-1	CASSVDGGSYNEQFF	TGTGCCAGCAGCGTAGATGGCGGTTCCTACAATGAGCAGTTCTTC
TRBD1	-	TRBV12-3/TRBV12-4	TRBJ2-1	CASSPTGVNEQFF	TGTGCCAGCAGTCCAACAGGGGTCAATGAGCAGTTCTTC
-	-	TRBV18	TRBJ1-2	CASSSSGQLLGYTF	TGTGCCAGCTCCTCCTCGGGACAACTCCTCGGCTACACCTTC
-	-	TRBV6-2/TRBV6-3	TRBJ1-6	CASSYSRGGDFLSPLHF	TGTGCCAGCAGTTACTCGAGAGGTGGGGACTTTCTTTCACCCCTCCACTTT
-	-	TRBV6-5	TRBJ2-7	CASSYSILTEHEQYF	TGTGCCAGCAGTTACTCTATCCTGACAGAGCACGAGCAGTACTTC
-	-	TRBV28	TRBJ1-1	CASRQGNTEAFF	TGTGCCAGCAGACAGGGGAACACTGAAGCTTTCTTT
TRBD1	-	TRBV6-5	TRBJ2-2	CASSKDRGSTGELFF	TGTGCCAGCAGTAAGGACAGGGGATCTACCGGGGAGCTGTTTTTT
TRBD2	-	TRBV7-2	TRBJ2-7	CASSLDVAGDQEQYF	TGTGCCAGCAGCTTAGATGTAGCGGGAGATCAAGAGCAGTACTTC
-	-	TRBV7-3	TRBJ2-6	CASSLAGSGANVLTF	TGTGCCAGCAGCTTAGCGGGGAGCGGGGCCAACGTCCTGACTTTC
-	-	TRBV28	TRBJ1-1	CASQGDTEAFF	TGTGCCAGCCAGGGCGACACTGAAGCTTTCTTT
TRBD1	-	TRBV5-3	TRBJ1-3	CANPDRSSGNTIYF	TGTGCCAACCCGGACAGGAGCTCTGGAAACACCATATATTTT
-	-	TRBV5-1	TRBJ1-4	CASSSEGVTNEKLFF	TGCGCCAGCAGCTCGGAAGGGGTCACTAATGAAAAACTGTTTTTT